This TCR beta chain came from a study of response to subunit inactivated influenza vaccine. TCRdb passed the RT-PCR reads through MiXCR, listing each CDR3 protein once. Of under 950,000 distinct CDR3 sequences listed, around 20% are singletons. V was trimmed by 9 bases and J by 0 bases, leaving 11 bases between them. The CDR3 spans 14 residues. Germline V CDR1 and CDR2: LNHDA, SQIVND (reference sequence). The chain employs TRBV19 and TRBJ2-2; D call uncertain. Material: PBMCs from blood, obtained around 5 days after vaccination. The source is a man aged 50-60 years who received an inactivated influenza vaccine. In DNA, the CDR3 is TGTGCCAGCCTCGACACCTCGAACACCGGGGAGCTGTTTTTT. Translating gives CASLDTSNTGELFF.